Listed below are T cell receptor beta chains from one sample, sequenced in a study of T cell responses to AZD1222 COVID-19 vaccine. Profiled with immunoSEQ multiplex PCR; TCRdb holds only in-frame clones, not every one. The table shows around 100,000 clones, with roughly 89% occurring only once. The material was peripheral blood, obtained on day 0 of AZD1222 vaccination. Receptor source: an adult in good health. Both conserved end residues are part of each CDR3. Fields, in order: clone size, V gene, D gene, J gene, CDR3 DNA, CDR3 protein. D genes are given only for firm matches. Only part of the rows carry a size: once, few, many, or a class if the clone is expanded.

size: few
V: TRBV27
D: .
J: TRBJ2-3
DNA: TGTGCCAGCAGTGTGTTTATGTTCCCGGGGACTGGGCCCCCAGATACGCAGTATTTT
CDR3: CASSVFMFPGTGPPDTQYF

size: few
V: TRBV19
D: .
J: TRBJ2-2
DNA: TGTGCCGGAAGACAGGGAGGAGGCACCGGGGAGCTGTTTTTT
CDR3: CAGRQGGGTGELFF

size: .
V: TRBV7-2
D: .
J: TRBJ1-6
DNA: TGTGCCAGCAGCTTAGCCCACCCTAATTCACCCCTCCACTTT
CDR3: CASSLAHPNSPLHF

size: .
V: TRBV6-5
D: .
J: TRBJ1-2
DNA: TGTGCCAGCAGTTACTCTTCGGCAGGGTTGAACTATGGCTACACCTTC
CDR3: CASSYSSAGLNYGYTF

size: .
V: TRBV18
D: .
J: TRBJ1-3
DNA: TGTGCCAGCTCGCCCAATATGGGCCGGACCAACACCATATATTTT
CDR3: CASSPNMGRTNTIYF

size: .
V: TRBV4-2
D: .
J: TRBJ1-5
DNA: TGTGCCAGCAGCCAAGACTGGACAGACAATCAGCCCCAGCATTTT
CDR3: CASSQDWTDNQPQHF

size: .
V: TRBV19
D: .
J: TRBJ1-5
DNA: TGTGCCAGTAGTTGGCAGGCGTACAATCAGCCCCAGCATTTT
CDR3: CASSWQAYNQPQHF

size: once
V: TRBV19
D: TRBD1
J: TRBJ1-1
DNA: TGTGCCAGTAGGACAGGGGGCGTCAGTATGAACACTGAAGCTTTCTTT
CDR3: CASRTGGVSMNTEAFF

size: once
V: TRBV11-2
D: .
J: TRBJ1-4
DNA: TGTGCCAGCACCCAGACGGGTAATGAAAAACTGTTTTTT
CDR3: CASTQTGNEKLFF

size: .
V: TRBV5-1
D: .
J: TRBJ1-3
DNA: TGCGCCAGCGGGGAGGGATCCTCTGGAAACACCATATATTTT
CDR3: CASGEGSSGNTIYF

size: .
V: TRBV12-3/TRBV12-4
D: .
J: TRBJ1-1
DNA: TGTGCCAGCAGTTTATTCCTTAGCGAAGCTTTCTTT
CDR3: CASSLFLSEAFF

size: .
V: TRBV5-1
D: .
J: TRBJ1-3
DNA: TGCGCCAGCAGCCCAAGTGGGGATTTGCCCGGAAACACCATATATTTT
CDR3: CASSPSGDLPGNTIYF

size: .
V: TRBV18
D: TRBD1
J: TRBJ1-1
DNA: TGTGCCAGCTCACCCAGGGACAGTGAAGCTTTCTTT
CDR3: CASSPRDSEAFF

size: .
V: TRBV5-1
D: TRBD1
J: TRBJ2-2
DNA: TGCGCCAGCAGCACCGGGACAGAAAGGACCGGGGAGCTGTTTTTT
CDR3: CASSTGTERTGELFF

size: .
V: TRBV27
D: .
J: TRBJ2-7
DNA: TGTGCCAGCAGTTTTCGCCCCGTGCCGCGTGCTGGGACCTACGAGCAGTACTTC
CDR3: CASSFRPVPRAGTYEQYF

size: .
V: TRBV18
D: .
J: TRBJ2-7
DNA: TGTGCCAGCTCACCACCGGGTCTACCCTACGAGCAGTACTTC
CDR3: CASSPPGLPYEQYF

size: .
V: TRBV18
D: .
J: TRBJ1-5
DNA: TGTGCCAGCTCAGCCGGGGAAAATCAGCCCCAGCATTTT
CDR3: CASSAGENQPQHF

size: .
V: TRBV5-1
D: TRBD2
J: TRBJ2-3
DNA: TGCGCCAGCAGGTCCGGGACTAGCATATCAGATACGCAGTATTTT
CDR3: CASRSGTSISDTQYF

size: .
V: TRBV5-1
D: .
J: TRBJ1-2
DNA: TGCGCCAGCAGCTTACAGGGAAACTATGGCTACACCTTC
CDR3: CASSLQGNYGYTF

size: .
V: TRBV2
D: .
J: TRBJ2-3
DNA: TGTGCCAGCAGTGCACGTTCTAGCACAGATACGCAGTATTTT
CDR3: CASSARSSTDTQYF

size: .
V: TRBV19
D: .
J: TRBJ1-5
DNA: TGTGCCAGTAGTATTTCTTTCTCAGTAGATAGCAATCAGCCCCAGCATTTT
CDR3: CASSISFSVDSNQPQHF

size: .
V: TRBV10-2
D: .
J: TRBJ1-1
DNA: TGCGCCAGCAGTGAAGGGCTCTATACGGACACTGAAGCTTTCTTT
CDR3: CASSEGLYTDTEAFF

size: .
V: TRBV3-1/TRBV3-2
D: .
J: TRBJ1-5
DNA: TGTGCCAGCAGCCAAGGTGGGACGGATAGCAATCAGCCCCAGCATTTT
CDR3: CASSQGGTDSNQPQHF

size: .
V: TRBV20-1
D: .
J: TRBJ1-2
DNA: TGCAGTGCTAGTCTAGGGGGAAGACCTCACGGCTACACCTTC
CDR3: CSASLGGRPHGYTF

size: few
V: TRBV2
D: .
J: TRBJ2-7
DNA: TGTGCCAGCAGTGTCTTCTACGAGCAGTACTTC
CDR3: CASSVFYEQYF

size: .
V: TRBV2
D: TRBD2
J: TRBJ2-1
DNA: TGTGCCGGCGGGAAGCGGGAGGGTAACAATGAGCAGTTCTTC
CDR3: CAGGKREGNNEQFF

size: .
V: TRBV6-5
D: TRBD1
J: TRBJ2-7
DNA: TGTGCCAGTCGGGACAGACACTACGAGCAGTACTTC
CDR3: CASRDRHYEQYF